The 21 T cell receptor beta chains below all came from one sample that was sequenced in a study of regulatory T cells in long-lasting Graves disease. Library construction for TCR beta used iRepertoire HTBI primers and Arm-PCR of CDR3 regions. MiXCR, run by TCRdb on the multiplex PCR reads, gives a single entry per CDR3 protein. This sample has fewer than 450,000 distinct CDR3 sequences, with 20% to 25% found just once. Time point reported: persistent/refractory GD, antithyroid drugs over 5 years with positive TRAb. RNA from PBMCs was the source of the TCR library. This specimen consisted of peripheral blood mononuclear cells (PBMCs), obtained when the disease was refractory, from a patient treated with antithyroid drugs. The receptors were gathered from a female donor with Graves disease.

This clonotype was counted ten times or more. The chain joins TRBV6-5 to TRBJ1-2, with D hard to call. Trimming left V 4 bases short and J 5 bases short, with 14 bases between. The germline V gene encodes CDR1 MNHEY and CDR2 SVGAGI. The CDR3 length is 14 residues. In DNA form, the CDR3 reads TGTGCCAGCAGTTCGGGTCGACTGGTATATGGCTACACCTTC. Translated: CASSSGRLVYGYTF.

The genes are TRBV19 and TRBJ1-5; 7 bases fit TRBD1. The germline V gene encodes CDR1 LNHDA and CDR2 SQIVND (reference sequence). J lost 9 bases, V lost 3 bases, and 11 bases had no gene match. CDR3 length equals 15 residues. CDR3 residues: CASSMGSGGDRPQHF. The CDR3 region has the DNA TGTGCCAGTAGTATGGGCTCAGGGGGTGATCGGCCCCAGCATTTT.

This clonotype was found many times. The DNA of the CDR3 is TGCGCCAGCAGCTCGGCCAGTACCTACGAGCAGTACTTC. Its protein is CASSSASTYEQYF. The gene calls are TRBV5-1 and TRBJ2-7, with D uncertain. The CDR3 runs 13 residues. Trimming stripped 3 bases from V and 2 bases from J, with 9 bases between. Germline lookup yields CDR1 SGHRS and CDR2 YFSETQ.

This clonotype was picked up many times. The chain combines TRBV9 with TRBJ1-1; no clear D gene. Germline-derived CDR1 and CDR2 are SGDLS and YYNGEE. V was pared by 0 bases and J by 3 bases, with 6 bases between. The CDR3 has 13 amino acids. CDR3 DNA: TGTGCCAGCAGCGTAGTGTCAGACACTGAAGCTTTCTTT. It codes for CASSVVSDTEAFF.

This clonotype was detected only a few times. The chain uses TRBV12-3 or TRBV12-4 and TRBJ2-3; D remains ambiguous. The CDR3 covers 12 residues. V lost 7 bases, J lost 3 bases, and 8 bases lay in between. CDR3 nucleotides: TGTGCCAGCATCTTTGGGACAGATACGCAGTATTTT. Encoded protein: CASIFGTDTQYF.

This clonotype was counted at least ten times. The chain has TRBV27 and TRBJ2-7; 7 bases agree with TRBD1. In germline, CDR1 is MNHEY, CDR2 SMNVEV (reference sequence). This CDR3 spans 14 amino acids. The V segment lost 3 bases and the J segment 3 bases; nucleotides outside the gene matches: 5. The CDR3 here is CASSFRAGGYEQYF. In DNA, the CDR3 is TGTGCCAGCAGTTTCCGAGCAGGGGGCTACGAGCAGTACTTC.

The CDR3 protein is CASSLGGRRSSGANVLTF. CDR3 DNA sequence: TGTGCCAGCAGCTTAGGGGGCAGGAGAAGCTCTGGGGCCAACGTCCTGACTTTC. The V call is TRBV11-2, the J call TRBJ2-6; D possibly corresponds to TRBD1 (5 bases). The CDR3 has 18 residues. The V end was cut by 1 base, the J end by 0 bases, with 13 bases between. The germline CDR1 and CDR2 sequences are SGHAT and FQNNGV.

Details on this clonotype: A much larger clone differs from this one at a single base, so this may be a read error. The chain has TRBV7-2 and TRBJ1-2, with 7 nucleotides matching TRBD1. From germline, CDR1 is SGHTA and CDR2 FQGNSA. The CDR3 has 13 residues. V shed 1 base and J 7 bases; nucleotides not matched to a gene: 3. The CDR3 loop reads CASSLENRGGYTF. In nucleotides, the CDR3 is TGTGCCAGCAGCTTAGAGAACAGGGGTGGCTACACCTTC.

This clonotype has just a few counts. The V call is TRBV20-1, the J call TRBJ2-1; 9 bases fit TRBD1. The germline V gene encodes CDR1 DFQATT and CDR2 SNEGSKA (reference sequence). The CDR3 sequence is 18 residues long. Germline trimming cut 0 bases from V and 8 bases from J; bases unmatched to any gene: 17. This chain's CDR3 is CSARDLFLRDRVNDEQFF. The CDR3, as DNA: TGCAGTGCTAGAGATCTCTTTTTGAGGGACAGGGTAAACGATGAGCAGTTCTTC.

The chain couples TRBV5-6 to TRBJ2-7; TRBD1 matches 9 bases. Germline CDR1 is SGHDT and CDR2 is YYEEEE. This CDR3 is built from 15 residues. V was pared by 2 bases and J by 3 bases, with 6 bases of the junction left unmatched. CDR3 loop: CASSFRGQGGYEQYF. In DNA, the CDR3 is TGTGCCAGCAGCTTTCGGGGACAGGGTGGCTACGAGCAGTACTTC.

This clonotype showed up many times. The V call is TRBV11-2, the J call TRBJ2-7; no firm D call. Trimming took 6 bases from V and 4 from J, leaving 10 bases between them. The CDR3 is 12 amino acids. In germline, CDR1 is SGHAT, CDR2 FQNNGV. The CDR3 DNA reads TGTGCCAGCAGTCAGGCCTATTACGAGCAGTACTTC. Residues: CASSQAYYEQYF.

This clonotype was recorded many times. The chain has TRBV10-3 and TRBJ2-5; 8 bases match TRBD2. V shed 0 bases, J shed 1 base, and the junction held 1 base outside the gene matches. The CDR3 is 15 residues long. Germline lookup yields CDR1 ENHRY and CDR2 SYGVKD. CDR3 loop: CAISESSGIQETQYF. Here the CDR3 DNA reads TGTGCCATCAGTGAGTCTAGCGGGATCCAAGAGACCCAGTACTTC.

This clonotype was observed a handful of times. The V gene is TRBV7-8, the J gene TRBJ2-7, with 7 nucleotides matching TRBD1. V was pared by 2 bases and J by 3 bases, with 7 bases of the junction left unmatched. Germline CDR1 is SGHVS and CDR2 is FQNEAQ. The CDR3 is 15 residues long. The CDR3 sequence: CASSLQNRGNYEQYF. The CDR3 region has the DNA TGTGCCAGCAGCTTACAAAACAGGGGAAACTACGAGCAGTACTTC.

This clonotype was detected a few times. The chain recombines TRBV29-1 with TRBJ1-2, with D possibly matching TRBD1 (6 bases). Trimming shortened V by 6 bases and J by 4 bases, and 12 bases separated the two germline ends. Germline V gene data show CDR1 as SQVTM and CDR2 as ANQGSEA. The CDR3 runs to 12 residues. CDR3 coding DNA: TGCAGCGTATCGGGACAAATCTATGGCTACACCTTC. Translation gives CSVSGQIYGYTF. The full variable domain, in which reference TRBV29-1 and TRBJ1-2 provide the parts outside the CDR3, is SAVISQKPSRDICQRGTSLTIQCQVDSQVTMMFWYRQQPGQSLTLIATANQGSEATYESGFVIDKFPISRPNLTFSTLTVSNMSPEDSSIYLCSVSGQIYGYTFGSGTRLTVV.

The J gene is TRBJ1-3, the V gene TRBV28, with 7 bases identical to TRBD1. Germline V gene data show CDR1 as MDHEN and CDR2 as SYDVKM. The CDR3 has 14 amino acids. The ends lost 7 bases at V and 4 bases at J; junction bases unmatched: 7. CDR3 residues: CASIQGGPGNTIYF. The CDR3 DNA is TGTGCCAGCATCCAGGGGGGGCCCGGAAACACCATATATTTT.

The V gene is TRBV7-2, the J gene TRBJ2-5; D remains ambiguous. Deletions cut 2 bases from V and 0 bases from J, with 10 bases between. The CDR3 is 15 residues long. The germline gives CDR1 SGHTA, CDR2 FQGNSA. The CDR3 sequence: CASSLPVIDQETQYF. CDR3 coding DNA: TGTGCCAGCAGCTTACCGGTTATCGACCAAGAGACCCAGTACTTC.

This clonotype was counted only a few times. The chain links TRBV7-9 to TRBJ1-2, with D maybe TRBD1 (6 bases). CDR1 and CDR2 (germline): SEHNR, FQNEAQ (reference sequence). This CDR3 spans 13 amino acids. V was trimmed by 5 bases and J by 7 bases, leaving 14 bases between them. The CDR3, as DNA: TGTGCCAGCAGCAACCTCACAGGGTCTGGCTACACCTTC. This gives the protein CASSNLTGSGYTF.

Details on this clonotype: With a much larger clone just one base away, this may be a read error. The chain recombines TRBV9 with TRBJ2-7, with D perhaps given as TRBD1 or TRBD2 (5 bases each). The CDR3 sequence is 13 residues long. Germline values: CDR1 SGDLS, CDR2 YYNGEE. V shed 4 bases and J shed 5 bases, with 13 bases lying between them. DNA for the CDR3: TGTGCCAGCAGCTACGGGACGAGACACGAGCAGTACTTC. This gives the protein CASSYGTRHEQYF.

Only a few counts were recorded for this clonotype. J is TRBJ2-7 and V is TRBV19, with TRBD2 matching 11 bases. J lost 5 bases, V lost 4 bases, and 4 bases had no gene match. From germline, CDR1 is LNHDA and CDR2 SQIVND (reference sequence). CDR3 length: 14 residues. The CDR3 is CASSRLAGFHEQYF. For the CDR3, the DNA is TGTGCCAGTAGTAGACTAGCGGGATTTCACGAGCAGTACTTC.

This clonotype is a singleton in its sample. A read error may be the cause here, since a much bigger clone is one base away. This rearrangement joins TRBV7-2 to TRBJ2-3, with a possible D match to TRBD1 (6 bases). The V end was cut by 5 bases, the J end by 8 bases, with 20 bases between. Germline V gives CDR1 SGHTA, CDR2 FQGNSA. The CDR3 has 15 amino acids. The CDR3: CASSPLQGHMGTQYF. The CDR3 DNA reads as TGTGCCAGCAGCCCGCTGCAGGGGCACATGGGTACGCAGTATTTT. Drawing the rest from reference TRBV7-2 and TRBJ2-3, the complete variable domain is GAGVSQSPSNKVTEKGKDVELRCDPISGHTALYWYRQSLGQGLEFLIYFQGNSAPDKSGLPSDRFSAERTGGSVSTLTIQRTQQEDSAVYLCASSPLQGHMGTQYFGPGTRLTVL.

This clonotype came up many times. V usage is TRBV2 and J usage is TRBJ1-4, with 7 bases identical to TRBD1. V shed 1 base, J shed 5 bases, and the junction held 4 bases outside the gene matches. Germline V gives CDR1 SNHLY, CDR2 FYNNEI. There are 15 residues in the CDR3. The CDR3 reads CASSEGAGGNEKLFF. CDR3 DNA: TGTGCCAGCAGTGAAGGAGCAGGGGGAAATGAAAAACTGTTTTTT.